This T cell receptor (beta chain) derives from a study of tumor and adjacent non-tumor tissue in lung cancer (dated by TCRdb to the late 2010s). Regarding the complete study: The cohort included roughly 11 adenocarcinoma, 2 squamous cell carcinoma and 1 small cell lung cancer patients. Bulk TCRbeta repertoires were compared between lung tumor tissue and matched distant non-tumor lung tissue obtained from about 16 lung cancer patients. The roughly 15 patients were aged about 31 to 85 years, included approximately ten men and 5 women, and had TNM stage I to III disease. Sequencing generated a total of around 120 million productive TCRbeta reads, averaging around 4 million reads per sample. TCRbeta CDR3 sequencing was performed on 25 to 35 paired specimens, with one tumor sample and one normal lung sample collected per patient. The full study reports these points: Tumor tissue showed significantly higher TCR diversity (inverse Simpson) than normal lung tissue, at roughly 390 vs 170 (P = 0.0075, Mann-Whitney U test). Neither the sequencing platform nor unique molecular identifiers are mentioned in the methods. In normal lung, the top 100 clones accounted for a significantly larger cumulative share of the repertoire than in tumor tissue. With only around 15 patients in the cohort, the authors noted that larger samples and more detailed clinical data are needed. TCR diversity was significantly higher in younger patients, and higher tumor TCR diversity was associated with shorter overall and disease-free survival. Peripheral blood was not sequenced, so blood TCRbeta repertoires in these lung cancer patients were not examined.

RNA was isolated from bulk unsorted tissue, and RNA quality was assessed with a NanoDrop ND-1000 and an Agilent 2100. The normal lung samples consisted of distant non-tumor tissue collected more than 3 cm from the tumor edge. Donors were newly diagnosed lung cancer patients admitted for thoracic surgery in China between August and November 2014, without prior chemotherapy. Patients who had received previous radiotherapy or chemotherapy, or who had another concurrent cancer, were excluded from the study. Surgical tissue pieces of about 1-2.3 cm3 were preserved in RNAlater solution and were kept at -80 degrees C until use. The library relied on multiplex PCR. The instrument was an Illumina HiSeq 2500. TCRbeta libraries were constructed through three rounds of nested PCR with primers (Table S4) according to protocols modified from ARM-PCR. Before sequencing, PCR products of 200-500 bp were cut from the gel and purified using the QIAquick gel extraction kit. In the paper's pipeline: Reads were cleaned with Trimmomatic, merged with FLASH into complete CDR3 sequences, and assigned to V(D)J germline segments with MiTCR. Clonal diversity was calculated as the inverse Simpson's index using VDJtools. Productive reads were defined as in-frame sequences without a premature stop codon. TCRdb itself trimmed the public reads at Q25 with fastp, ran MiXCR and retained productive beta chains. Records with the same CDR3 protein are collapsed into one entry carrying the most frequent genes and DNA. The V and J calls here are based on TCRdb, not the publication. Recorded for this sample are about 98,000 distinct CDR3 sequences; more than 80% of them occurred a single time. The ten top clones hold about 30% of the sample.

In the case of this clonotype: The target of this receptor is not known. The junction and the germline gene differ at one end; a read error may be behind it.

The CDR3 covers 15 residues, taking in both the cysteine and the phenylalanine. Of all the DNA, just the CDR3 is kept, 45 bases in frame from base 1. The chain couples TRBV12-3 or TRBV12-4 to TRBJ2-1, and 8 bases in between align with TRBD2. The specimen sequenced was distant non-tumor lung tissue. The sequence derives from a man between 60 and 75 years old with small cell lung cancer. In nucleotide form, the sequence is TGTGCCAGCAGTTTATATCAGCGGGAGAGCGGTGAGAAGTTCTTC. Its product reads: CASSLYQRESGEKFF.